This record looks at one TCR beta chain sequence and its context. Its antigen is unknown. This entry is derived from a study of shared clonotypes between healthy human individuals. Study-level results: Few donors limited the genetic and exposure-history diversity represented.

Naive CD8 isolation took CD45RO-negative cells positively selected for CCR7 and excluded terminally differentiated effector memory CD45RA+ cells. The donor population consisted of healthy HIV-negative adults with no recent acute infections or vaccinations. The assay used deep level. TCRdb's table, derived via immunoSEQ multiplex PCR, lists solely in-frame clones and lacks some. Of around 2,100,000 clones in the sample, approximately 95% were seen once. This TCR came from a man aged 18 to 35 in good health. Sequenced material: naive CD8+ T cells sorted from blood.

This CDR3 is CASSLYPNPNGGELFF. The CDR3 DNA follows: TGTGCCAGCAGCTTATATCCCAATCCTAACGGCGGGGAGCTGTTTTTT. This chain links TRBV11-2 with TRBJ2-2; the D is unclear. V lost 2 bases and J 7 bases, leaving 17 bases between the germline ends. This CDR3 has 16 amino acids. The germline gives CDR1 SGHAT, CDR2 FQNNGV.